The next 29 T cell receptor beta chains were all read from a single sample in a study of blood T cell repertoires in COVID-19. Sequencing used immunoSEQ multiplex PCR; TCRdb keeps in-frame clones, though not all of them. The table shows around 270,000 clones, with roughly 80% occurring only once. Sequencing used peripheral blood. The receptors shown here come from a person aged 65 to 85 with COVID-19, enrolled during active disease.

Here the CDR3 reads CASSLVGQGSQPQHF. The CDR3, as DNA: TGTGCCAGCAGCTTAGTGGGACAGGGGTCCCAGCCCCAGCATTTT. The chain uses TRBV7-2 and TRBJ1-5, with 10 positions matching TRBD1. In germline, CDR1 is SGHTA, CDR2 FQGNSA. The CDR3 runs 15 residues. Unmatched junction bases numbered 4, after V lost 1 base and J lost 7 bases.

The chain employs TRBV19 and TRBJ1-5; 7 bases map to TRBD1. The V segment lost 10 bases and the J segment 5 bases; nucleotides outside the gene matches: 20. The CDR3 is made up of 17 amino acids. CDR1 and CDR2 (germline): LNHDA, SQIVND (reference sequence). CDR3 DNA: TGTGCCACCACAAGGACAGGCCAGACTACCTCCCATCAGCCCCAGCATTTT. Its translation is CATTRTGQTTSHQPQHF.

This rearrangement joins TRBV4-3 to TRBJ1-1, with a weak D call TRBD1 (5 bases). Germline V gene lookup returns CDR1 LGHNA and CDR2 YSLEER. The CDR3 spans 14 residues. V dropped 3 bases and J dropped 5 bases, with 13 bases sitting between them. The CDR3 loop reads CASSQTSGLTEAFF. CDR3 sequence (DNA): TGCGCCAGCAGCCAGACTTCAGGGCTAACTGAAGCTTTCTTT.

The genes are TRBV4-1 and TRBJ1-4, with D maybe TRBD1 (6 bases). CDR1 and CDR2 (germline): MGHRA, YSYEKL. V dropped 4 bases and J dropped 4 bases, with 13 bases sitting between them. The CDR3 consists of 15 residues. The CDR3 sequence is CASSLADRRNEKLFF. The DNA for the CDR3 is TGCGCCAGCAGCCTTGCGGACAGACGTAATGAAAAACTGTTTTTT.

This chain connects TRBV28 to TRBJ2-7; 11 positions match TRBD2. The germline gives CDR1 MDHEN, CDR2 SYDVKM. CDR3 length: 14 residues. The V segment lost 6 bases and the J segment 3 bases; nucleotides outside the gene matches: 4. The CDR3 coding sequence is TGTGCCAGCAGCACCGGGACTAGCGGCTACGAGCAGTACTTC. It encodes CASSTGTSGYEQYF.

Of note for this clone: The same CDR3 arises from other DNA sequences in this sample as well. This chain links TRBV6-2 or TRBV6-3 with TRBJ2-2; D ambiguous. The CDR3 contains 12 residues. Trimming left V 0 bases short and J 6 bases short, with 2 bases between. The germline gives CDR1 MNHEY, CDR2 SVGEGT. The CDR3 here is CASSYSAGELFF. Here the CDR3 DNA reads TGTGCCAGCAGTTACTCCGCCGGGGAGCTGTTTTTT.

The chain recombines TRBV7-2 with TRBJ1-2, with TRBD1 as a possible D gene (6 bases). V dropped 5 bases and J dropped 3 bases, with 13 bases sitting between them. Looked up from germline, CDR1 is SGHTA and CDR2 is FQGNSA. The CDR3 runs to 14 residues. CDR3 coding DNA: TGTGCCAGCAGCCCAGAACAGGGAGACTATGGCTACACCTTC. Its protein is CASSPEQGDYGYTF.

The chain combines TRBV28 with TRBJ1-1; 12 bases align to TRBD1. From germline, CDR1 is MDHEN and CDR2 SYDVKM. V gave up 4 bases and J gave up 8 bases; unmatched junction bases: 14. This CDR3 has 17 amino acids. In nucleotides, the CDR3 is TGTGCCAGCAGTTCCGCCGGGACAGGGGGCCGACAGCGAGAAGCTTTCTTT. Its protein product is CASSSAGTGGRQREAFF. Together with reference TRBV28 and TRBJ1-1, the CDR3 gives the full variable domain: DVKVTQSSRYLVKRTGEKVFLECVQDMDHENMFWYRQDPGLGLRLIYFSYDVKMKEKGDIPEGYSVSREKKERFSLILESASTNQTSMYLCASSSAGTGGRQREAFFGQGTRLTVV.

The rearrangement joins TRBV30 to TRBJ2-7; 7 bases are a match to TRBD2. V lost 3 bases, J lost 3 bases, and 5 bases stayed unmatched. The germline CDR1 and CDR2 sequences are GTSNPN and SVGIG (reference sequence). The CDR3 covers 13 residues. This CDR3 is CAWSQRGVYEQYF. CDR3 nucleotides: TGTGCCTGGAGCCAGCGGGGTGTCTACGAGCAGTACTTC. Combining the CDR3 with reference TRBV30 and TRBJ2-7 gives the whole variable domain SQTIHQWPATLVQPVGSPLSLECTVEGTSNPNLYWYRQAAGRGLQLLFYSVGIGQISSEVPQNLSASRPQDRQFILSSKKLLLSDSGFYLCAWSQRGVYEQYFGPGTRLTVT.

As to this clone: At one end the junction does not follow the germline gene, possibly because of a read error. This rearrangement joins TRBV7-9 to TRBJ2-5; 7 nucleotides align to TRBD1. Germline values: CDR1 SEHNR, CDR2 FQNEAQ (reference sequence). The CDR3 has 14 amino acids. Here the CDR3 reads CASSSEWADGQAHF. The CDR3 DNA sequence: TGTGCCAGCAGCTCCGAATGGGCGGACGGACAGGCCCACTTC.

The CDR3 DNA reads TGTGCCAGCAGCCTAAGGGGGGGCTCACCCCTCCACTTT. Its translation: CASSLRGGSPLHF. The V call is TRBV7-8, the J call TRBJ1-6, with D perhaps TRBD1 (6 bases). V was pared by 5 bases and J by 10 bases, with 12 bases between. The CDR3 extends over 13 amino acids. CDR1 SGHVS and CDR2 FQNEAQ come from the germline V gene.

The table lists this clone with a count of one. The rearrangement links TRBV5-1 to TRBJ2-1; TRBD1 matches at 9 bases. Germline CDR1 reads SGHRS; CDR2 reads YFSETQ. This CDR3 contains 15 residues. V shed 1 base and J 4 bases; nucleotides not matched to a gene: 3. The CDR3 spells CASSLSGTGYNEQFF. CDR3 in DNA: TGCGCCAGCAGCTTGTCGGGGACAGGGTACAATGAGCAGTTCTTC.

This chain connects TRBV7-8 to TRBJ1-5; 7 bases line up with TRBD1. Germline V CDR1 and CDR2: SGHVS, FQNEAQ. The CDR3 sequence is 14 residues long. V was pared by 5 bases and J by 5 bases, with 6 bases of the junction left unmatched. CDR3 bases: TGTGCCAGCAGCGCCAGACAGGGTCATCAGCCCCAGCATTTT. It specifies CASSARQGHQPQHF. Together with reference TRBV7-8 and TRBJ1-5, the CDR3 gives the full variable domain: GAGVSQSPRYKVAKRGQDVALRCDPISGHVSLFWYQQALGQGPEFLTYFQNEAQLDKSGLPSDRFFAERPEGSVSTLKIQRTQQEDSAVYLCASSARQGHQPQHFGDGTRLSIL.

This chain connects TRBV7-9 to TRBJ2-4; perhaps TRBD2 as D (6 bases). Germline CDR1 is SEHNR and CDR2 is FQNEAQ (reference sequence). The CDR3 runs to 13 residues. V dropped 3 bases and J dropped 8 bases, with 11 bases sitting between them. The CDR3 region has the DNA TGTGCCAGCAGCTTCCCCAGGGAGGACATTCAGTACTTC. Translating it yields CASSFPREDIQYF.

The CDR3 DNA reads TGTGCCAGCAGCCATCGAAAGGGGGGGTACAATGAGCAGTTCTTC. It translates to CASSHRKGGYNEQFF. The rearrangement links TRBV3-1 (or the pseudogene TRBV3-2) to TRBJ2-1; D is possibly TRBD2 (7 bases). With 3 bases removed from V and 4 bases from J, the gap between germline ends came to 13 bases. The CDR3 loop spans 15 amino acids. Germline V gene lookup returns CDR1 LGHDT and CDR2 YNNKEL (reference sequence).

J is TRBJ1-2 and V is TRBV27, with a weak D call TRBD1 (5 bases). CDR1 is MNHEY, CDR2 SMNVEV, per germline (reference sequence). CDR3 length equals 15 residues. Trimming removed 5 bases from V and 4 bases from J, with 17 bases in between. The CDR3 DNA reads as TGTGCCAGCAGTGTCTACGGGACTACGCTCTATGGCTACACCTTC. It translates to CASSVYGTTLYGYTF.

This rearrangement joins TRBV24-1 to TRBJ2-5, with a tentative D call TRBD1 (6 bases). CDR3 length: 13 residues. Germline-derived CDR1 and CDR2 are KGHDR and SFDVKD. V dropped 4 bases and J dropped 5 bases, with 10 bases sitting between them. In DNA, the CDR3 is TGTGCCACCAGTGAGGGGGCCGGGGAGACCCAGTACTTC. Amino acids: CATSEGAGETQYF.

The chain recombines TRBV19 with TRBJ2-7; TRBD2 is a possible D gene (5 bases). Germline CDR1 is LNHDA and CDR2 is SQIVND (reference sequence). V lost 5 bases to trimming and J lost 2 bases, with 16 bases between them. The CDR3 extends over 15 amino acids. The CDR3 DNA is TGTGCCAGTAGTCAGAAGCGGACGGCCACCTACGAGCAGTACTTC. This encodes CASSQKRTATYEQYF.

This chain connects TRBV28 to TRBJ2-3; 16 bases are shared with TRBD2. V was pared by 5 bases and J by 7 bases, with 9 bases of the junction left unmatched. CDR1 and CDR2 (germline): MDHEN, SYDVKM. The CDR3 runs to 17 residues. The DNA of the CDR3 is TGTGCCAGCAGTCCCCGGGGACTAGCGGGAGGGCCGCATACGCAGTATTTT. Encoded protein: CASSPRGLAGGPHTQYF.

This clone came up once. The CDR3 bases are TGCGCCAGCAGCCAAGTGTACCAGGGGATTCAGTACAATGAGCAGTTCTTC. Translated, it gives CASSQVYQGIQYNEQFF. The chain carries TRBV4-1 and TRBJ2-1, with a weak D call TRBD1 (6 bases). This CDR3 comprises 17 residues. CDR1 MGHRA and CDR2 YSYEKL come from the germline V gene. V dropped 1 base and J dropped 4 bases, with 17 bases sitting between them.

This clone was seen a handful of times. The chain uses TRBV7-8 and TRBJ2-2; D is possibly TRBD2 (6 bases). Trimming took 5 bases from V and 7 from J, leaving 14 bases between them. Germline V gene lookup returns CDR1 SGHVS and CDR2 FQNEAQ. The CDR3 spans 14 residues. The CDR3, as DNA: TGTGCCAGCAGCATGATAGCGGCCGGCGGGGAGCTGTTTTTT. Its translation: CASSMIAAGGELFF.

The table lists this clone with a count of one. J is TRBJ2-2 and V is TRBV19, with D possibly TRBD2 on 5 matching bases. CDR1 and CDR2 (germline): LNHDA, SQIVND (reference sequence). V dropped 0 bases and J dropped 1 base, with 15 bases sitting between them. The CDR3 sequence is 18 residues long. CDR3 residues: CASSIDRSGFRNTGELFF. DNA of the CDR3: TGTGCCAGTAGTATAGATCGATCGGGGTTTCGGAACACCGGGGAGCTGTTTTTT.

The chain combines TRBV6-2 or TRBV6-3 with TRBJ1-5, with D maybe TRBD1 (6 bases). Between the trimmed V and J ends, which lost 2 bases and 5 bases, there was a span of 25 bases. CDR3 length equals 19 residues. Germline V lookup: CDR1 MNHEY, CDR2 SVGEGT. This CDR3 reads CASSYEPLRGESFYQPQHF. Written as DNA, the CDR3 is TGTGCCAGCAGTTACGAGCCCCTCAGGGGAGAGTCCTTTTATCAGCCCCAGCATTTT.

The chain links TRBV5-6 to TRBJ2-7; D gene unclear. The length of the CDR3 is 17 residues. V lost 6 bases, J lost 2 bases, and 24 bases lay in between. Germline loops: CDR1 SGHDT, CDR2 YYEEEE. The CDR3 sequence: CASTNSRRVLGPYEQYF. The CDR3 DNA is TGTGCCAGCACCAACTCCCGCCGGGTGTTGGGTCCCTACGAGCAGTACTTC.

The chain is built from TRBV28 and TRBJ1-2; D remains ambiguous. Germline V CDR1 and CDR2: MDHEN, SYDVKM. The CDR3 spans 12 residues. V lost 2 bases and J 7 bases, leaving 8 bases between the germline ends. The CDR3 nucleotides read TGTGCCAGCAGTTTAGGAGGGTCTGGCTACACCTTC. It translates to CASSLGGSGYTF.

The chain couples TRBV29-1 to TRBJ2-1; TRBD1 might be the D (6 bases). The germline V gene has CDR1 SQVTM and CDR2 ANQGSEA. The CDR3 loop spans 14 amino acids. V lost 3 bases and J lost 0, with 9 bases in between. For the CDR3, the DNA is TGCAGCGTTGACACAGGGACCTCCTACAATGAGCAGTTCTTC. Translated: CSVDTGTSYNEQFF.

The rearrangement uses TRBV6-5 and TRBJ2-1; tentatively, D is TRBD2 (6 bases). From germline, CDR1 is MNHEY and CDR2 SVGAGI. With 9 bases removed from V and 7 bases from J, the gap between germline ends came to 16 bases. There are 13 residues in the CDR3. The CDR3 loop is CASRAGISNEQFF. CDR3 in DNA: TGTGCCAGTCGGGCGGGAATTAGTAATGAGCAGTTCTTC.

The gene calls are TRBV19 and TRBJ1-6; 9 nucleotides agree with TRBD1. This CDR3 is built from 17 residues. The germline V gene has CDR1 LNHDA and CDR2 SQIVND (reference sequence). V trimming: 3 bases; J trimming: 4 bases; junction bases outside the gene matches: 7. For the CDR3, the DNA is TGTGCCAGTAGTATTTACAGGGGGCGCAGGTATAATTCACCCCTCCACTTT. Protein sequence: CASSIYRGRRYNSPLHF.

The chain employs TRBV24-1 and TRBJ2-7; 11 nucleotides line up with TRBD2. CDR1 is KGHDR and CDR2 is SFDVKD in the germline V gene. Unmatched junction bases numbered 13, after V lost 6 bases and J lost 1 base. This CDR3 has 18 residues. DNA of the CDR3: TGTGCCACCAGTACTGGACTAGCGGGCCTCGATATTTCCTACGAGCAGTACTTC. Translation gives CATSTGLAGLDISYEQYF.